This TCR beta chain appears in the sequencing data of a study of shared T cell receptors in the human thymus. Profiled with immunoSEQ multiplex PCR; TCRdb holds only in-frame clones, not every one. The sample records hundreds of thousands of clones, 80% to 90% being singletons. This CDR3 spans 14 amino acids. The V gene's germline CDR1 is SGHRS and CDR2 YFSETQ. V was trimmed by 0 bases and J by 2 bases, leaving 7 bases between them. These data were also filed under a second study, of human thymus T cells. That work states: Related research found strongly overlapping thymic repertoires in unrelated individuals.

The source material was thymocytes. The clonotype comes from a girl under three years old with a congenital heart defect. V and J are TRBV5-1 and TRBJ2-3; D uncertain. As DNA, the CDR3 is TGCGCCAGCAGCTTGGATCTATCCACAGATACGCAGTATTTT. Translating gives CASSLDLSTDTQYF.